A single sample is the source of the 9 T cell receptor beta chains below, sequenced in a study of identical twins. MiXCR was run by TCRdb on the 5' RACE reads, yielding one entry per CDR3 protein. This table holds about 520,000 distinct CDR3 sequences, roughly a fifth found once. The sample was also reused in another study, on T cells expressing NK-cell markers.

The sequenced sample was CD4+ T cells sorted from blood. The receptors shown here come from a woman under 30 in good health.

This clonotype was seen a handful of times. The V gene is TRBV6-6, the J gene TRBJ2-2; 7 bases map to TRBD1. J gave up 4 bases and V 9 bases, and 5 bases lay outside the gene matches. Germline CDR1 is MNHNY and CDR2 is SVGAGI (reference sequence). The CDR3 runs to 13 residues. In DNA form, the CDR3 reads TGTGCCAGTCCAGGGGACAGCACCGGGGAGCTGTTTTTT. It translates to CASPGDSTGELFF.

CDR3 sequence reads: CASSTWGSDTQYF. The CDR3 DNA reads TGCGCCAGCAGCACCTGGGGGTCAGATACGCAGTATTTT. This rearrangement joins TRBV5-1 to TRBJ2-3, with D perhaps matching TRBD1 or TRBD2 (5 bases each). CDR3 size: 13 residues. V shed 4 bases and J shed 4 bases, with 10 bases lying between them. Germline values: CDR1 SGHRS, CDR2 YFSETQ.

There are a few counts of this clonotype. This sequence joins TRBV20-1 and TRBJ2-7; D is unresolved. The ends were cut back, 7 bases at V and 0 bases at J, with 4 bases in the middle. The CDR3 is 10 amino acids. In germline, CDR1 is DFQATT, CDR2 SNEGSKA (reference sequence). The CDR3 sequence: CSVRSYEQYF. CDR3 coding DNA: TGCAGTGTCCGCTCCTACGAGCAGTACTTC.

In its sample, this clonotype was seen a few times. The chain carries TRBV12-5 and TRBJ1-1; D is undetermined. The CDR3 loop spans 12 amino acids. Germline loops: CDR1 LGHNT, CDR2 FRNRAP. V was shortened by 3 bases and J by 4 bases, with 6 bases between the two germline ends. The DNA for the CDR3 is TGTGCTAGTGGTTTTGGGTCCACTGAAGCTTTCTTT. This sequence encodes CASGFGSTEAFF.

The chain employs TRBV20-1 and TRBJ2-1; 7 bases fit TRBD1. J lost 6 bases, V lost 5 bases, and 7 bases had no gene match. CDR1 is DFQATT, CDR2 SNEGSKA, per germline (reference sequence). The CDR3 length is 13 residues. The chain's CDR3 is CSAPKGTVNEQFF. Here the CDR3 DNA reads TGCAGTGCTCCCAAGGGGACAGTCAATGAGCAGTTCTTC.

The table lists this clonotype with a few counts. The V and J genes are TRBV3-1 and TRBJ1-1; weak D call: TRBD1 (5 bases). The V end was cut by 4 bases, the J end by 10 bases, with 13 bases between. This CDR3 region has 12 residues. CDR1 is LGHDT, CDR2 YNNKEL, per germline (reference sequence). CDR3 amino acids: CASSPPMGGAFF. Here the CDR3 DNA reads TGTGCCAGCAGCCCCCCTATGGGGGGAGCTTTCTTT.

The chain links TRBV6-1 to TRBJ1-1; no firm D call. The CDR3 spans 15 residues. CDR1 and CDR2 (germline): MNHNS, SASEGT. The ends were cut back, 7 bases at V and 1 base at J, with 16 bases in the middle. This CDR3 is CASKSTGVWNTEAFF. The DNA of the CDR3 is TGTGCCAGCAAGTCCACCGGGGTTTGGAACACTGAAGCTTTCTTT.

The V gene is TRBV10-3, the J gene TRBJ2-3; D could derive from TRBD1 or TRBD2 (6 bases each). V was clipped by 6 bases and J by 4 bases, with 17 bases between them. Germline CDR1 and CDR2: ENHRY and SYGVKD. The CDR3 spans 15 residues. The CDR3 reads CAISPIGGGADTQYF. The CDR3, as DNA: TGTGCCATCAGCCCCATCGGGGGCGGGGCAGATACGCAGTATTTT.

This clonotype was detected only a few times. The V and J genes are TRBV20-1 and TRBJ2-5; tentative D call: TRBD2 (7 bases). Germline V gives CDR1 DFQATT, CDR2 SNEGSKA (reference sequence). Trimming pared 6 bases from V and 4 bases from J, leaving 18 bases between. This CDR3 has 14 amino acids. The CDR3 region has the DNA TGCAGTGCCATTAGCGGGCCCAGGGGAGAGACCCAGTACTTC. Protein product: CSAISGPRGETQYF.